A single sample is the source of the 18 T cell receptor beta chains below, sequenced in a study of response to subunit inactivated influenza vaccine. MiXCR was run by TCRdb on the RT-PCR reads, yielding one entry per CDR3 protein. The table has around 200,000 distinct CDR3 sequences, around 8.8% seen once. The material was non-naive T cells sorted from PBMCs, obtained on the day of vaccination. These receptors were taken from a man aged 50 or older who received an inactivated influenza vaccine.

The sample holds a few counts of this clonotype. V is TRBV15 and J is TRBJ1-1, with D maybe TRBD1 (5 bases). The CDR3 is 14 residues long. The V and J ends lost 0 bases and 4 bases respectively, with 9 bases between them. CDR1 is LNHNV and CDR2 is YYDKDF in the germline V gene (reference sequence). The CDR3 sequence is CATSRDVRGTEAFF. CDR3 nucleotides: TGTGCCACCAGCAGAGATGTAAGGGGCACTGAAGCTTTCTTT.

This clonotype was seen at least ten times. This chain links TRBV20-1 with TRBJ1-1, with D unclear. The ends were cut back, 2 bases at V and 6 bases at J, with 7 bases in the middle. The CDR3 extends over 11 amino acids. Germline values: CDR1 DFQATT, CDR2 SNEGSKA (reference sequence). CDR3 in DNA: TGCAGTGCTAGACCGACTCCTGAAGCTTTCTTT. This translates into CSARPTPEAFF.

This clonotype has just a few counts. The chain links TRBV11-1 to TRBJ2-1; 11 bases agree with TRBD1. The CDR3 contains 18 residues. Unmatched junction bases numbered 8, after V lost 4 bases and J lost 0 bases. The germline gives CDR1 SGHAT, CDR2 FQDESV (reference sequence). CDR3 sequence reads: CASSSDRGRFGSYNEQFF. The CDR3 DNA follows: TGTGCCAGCAGCTCGGACAGGGGGCGGTTCGGCTCCTACAATGAGCAGTTCTTC.

This clonotype was detected only a few times. J is TRBJ2-5 and V is TRBV5-1; 9 nucleotides agree with TRBD1. After removal of 4 bases from V and 5 bases from J, the junction contained 12 bases not matched to a gene. This CDR3 has 16 amino acids. Germline loops: CDR1 SGHRS, CDR2 YFSETQ. CDR3 coding DNA: TGCGCCAGCAGCGACATAAAAACAGGGGGCGCCGAGACCCAGTACTTC. Residues: CASSDIKTGGAETQYF.

This clonotype showed up many times. This chain links TRBV11-2 with TRBJ2-2; D ambiguous. Trimming took 6 bases from V and 0 from J, leaving 14 bases between them. The CDR3 consists of 16 residues. Germline values: CDR1 SGHAT, CDR2 FQNNGV. CDR3 sequence: CASRPRRQANTGELFF. The DNA for the CDR3 is TGTGCCAGCAGACCACGACGTCAAGCGAACACCGGGGAGCTGTTTTTT.

The chain employs TRBV15 and TRBJ2-7; D might be TRBD1 or TRBD2, each matching 6 bases. Per the germline V gene, CDR1 is LNHNV and CDR2 is YYDKDF (reference sequence). With 5 bases removed from V and 2 bases from J, the gap between germline ends came to 16 bases. CDR3 length: 15 amino acids. The CDR3 region has the DNA TGTGCCACCAGCGGGGGCGGGAAGAGGGCCTACGAGCAGTACTTC. This encodes CATSGGGKRAYEQYF.

The sample holds many counts of this clonotype. The chain carries TRBV9 and TRBJ2-7, with D hard to call. Per the germline V gene, CDR1 is SGDLS and CDR2 is YYNGEE. CDR3 size: 16 residues. Trimming removed 3 bases from V and 2 bases from J, with 18 bases in between. CDR3 sequence: CASSGMRHRPTYEQYF. As DNA, the CDR3 is TGTGCCAGCAGCGGAATGAGACATCGACCTACCTACGAGCAGTACTTC.

The rearrangement uses TRBV9 and TRBJ2-2; D perhaps matches TRBD2 (6 bases). This CDR3 is 14 amino acids long. CDR1 and CDR2 (germline): SGDLS, YYNGEE. Trimming removed 2 bases from V and 3 bases from J, with 8 bases in between. CDR3 loop: CASSVASDTGELFF. As DNA, the CDR3 is TGTGCCAGCAGCGTGGCTAGCGACACCGGGGAGCTGTTTTTT.

There are a few counts of this clonotype. The rearrangement uses TRBV20-1 and TRBJ2-7, with 12 bases matching TRBD2. V lost 5 bases to trimming and J lost 12 bases; unmatched junction nucleotides: 14. Germline CDR1 reads DFQATT; CDR2 reads SNEGSKA (reference sequence). The CDR3 covers 14 residues. Here the CDR3 DNA reads TGCAGTGCTCTAGCGGGAGGGCCTAAGGATTTGCGGTACTTC. Its translation is CSALAGGPKDLRYF.

In this sample, this clonotype turned up many times. The rearrangement uses TRBV5-1 and TRBJ2-3; 10 nucleotides line up with TRBD2. V shed 2 bases, J shed 6 bases, and the junction held 3 bases outside the gene matches. Germline CDR1 SGHRS, CDR2 YFSETQ. CDR3 length equals 14 residues. DNA for the CDR3: TGCGCCAGCAGCTTAATACTAGCGGGGGATACGCAGTATTTT. Translated, it gives CASSLILAGDTQYF.

The chain carries TRBV20-1 and TRBJ1-4; maybe TRBD1 (6 bases). V lost 6 bases to trimming and J lost 3 bases, with 26 bases between them. Per germline, CDR1 DFQATT and CDR2 SNEGSKA (reference sequence). The CDR3 runs to 18 residues. The chain's CDR3 is CSATLRDGRRGANEKLFF. CDR3 DNA sequence: TGCAGTGCAACCCTCCGGGACGGAAGGAGGGGGGCTAATGAAAAACTGTTTTTT.

The rearrangement joins TRBV20-1 to TRBJ1-5, with D unclear. There are 14 residues in the CDR3. Germline assignment: CDR1 DFQATT and CDR2 SNEGSKA (reference sequence). The V end lost 2 bases, the J end lost 0 bases, and 8 bases lay between the germline ends. CDR3 amino acids: CSARPDYSNQPQHF. The CDR3 bases are TGCAGTGCTAGACCGGACTATAGCAATCAGCCCCAGCATTTT.

The chain employs TRBV4-2 and TRBJ2-7; no firm D call. The germline gives CDR1 LGHNA, CDR2 YNFKEQ. The CDR3 extends over 14 amino acids. Trimming stripped 4 bases from V and 4 bases from J, with 14 bases between. In nucleotides, the CDR3 is TGTGCCAGCAGCCCGATGGGCGGCCTGTACGAGCAGTACTTC. Protein sequence: CASSPMGGLYEQYF.

The table lists this clonotype with a few counts. This chain links TRBV5-1 with TRBJ2-5; D unresolved. CDR1 is SGHRS and CDR2 is YFSETQ in the germline V gene. CDR3 length: 17 residues. The V end lost 0 bases, the J end lost 0 bases, and 15 bases lay between the germline ends. The CDR3 region has the DNA TGCGCCAGCAGCTTGGTTACCCTCCAGGCTAACCAAGAGACCCAGTACTTC. Its translation is CASSLVTLQANQETQYF.

This clonotype was seen more than once but under ten times. The chain combines TRBV5-1 with TRBJ1-4; no clear D gene. The germline V gene has CDR1 SGHRS and CDR2 YFSETQ. This CDR3 comprises 16 residues. V was trimmed by 0 bases and J by 2 bases, leaving 11 bases between them. In DNA form, the CDR3 reads TGCGCCAGCAGCTTGGTTCCAGTCGGCACTAATGAAAAACTGTTTTTT. It translates to CASSLVPVGTNEKLFF.

This clonotype has at least ten counts. The chain is built from TRBV20-1 and TRBJ2-7; D is perhaps TRBD1 (5 bases). V was trimmed by 4 bases and J by 2 bases, leaving 15 bases between them. Germline loops: CDR1 DFQATT, CDR2 SNEGSKA (reference sequence). The CDR3 length is 14 residues. CDR3 region: CSANRAGYTYEQYF. CDR3 nucleotide sequence: TGCAGTGCTAATCGGGCAGGGTATACCTACGAGCAGTACTTC.

The sample holds a few counts of this clonotype. The CDR3 sequence: CATSSGGFSTDTQYF. The CDR3 DNA reads TGTGCCACCAGTTCAGGGGGCTTCAGCACAGATACGCAGTATTTT. This sequence joins TRBV24-1 and TRBJ2-3, with TRBD1 matching over 8 bases. Germline V gene data show CDR1 as KGHDR and CDR2 as SFDVKD. The CDR3 is 15 amino acids. V dropped 6 bases and J dropped 0; count of bases not matched to a gene: 4.

The chain recombines TRBV7-2 with TRBJ2-5; D is ambiguous. Deletions cut 1 base from V and 7 bases from J, with 10 bases between. Per the germline V gene, CDR1 is SGHTA and CDR2 is FQGNSA. The CDR3 length is 13 residues. CDR3 nucleotide sequence: TGTGCCAGCAGCTTAGGGGCAGTTGGGACCCAGTACTTC. Amino acids: CASSLGAVGTQYF.